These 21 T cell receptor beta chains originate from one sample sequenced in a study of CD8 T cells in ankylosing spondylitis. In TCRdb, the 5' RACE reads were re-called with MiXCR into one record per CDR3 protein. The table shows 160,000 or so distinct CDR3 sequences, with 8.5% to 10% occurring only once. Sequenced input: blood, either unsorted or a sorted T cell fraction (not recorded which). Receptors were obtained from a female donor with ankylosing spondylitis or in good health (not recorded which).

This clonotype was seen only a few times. Written as DNA, the CDR3 is TGTGCCAGCAGCTCGACAGGGGCGAACACTGAAGCTTTCTTT. Translated, it gives CASSSTGANTEAFF. J is TRBJ1-1 and V is TRBV7-9; 8 nucleotides match TRBD1. Germline CDR1 is SEHNR and CDR2 is FQNEAQ (reference sequence). This CDR3 region has 14 residues. V shed 4 bases, J shed 1 base, and the junction held 2 bases outside the gene matches. The whole variable domain, remainder taken from reference TRBV7-9 and TRBJ1-1, is DTGVSQNPRHKITKRGQNVTFRCDPISEHNRLYWYRQTLGQGPEFLTYFQNEAQLEKSRLLSDRFSAERPKGSFSTLEIQRTEQGDSAMYLCASSSTGANTEAFFGQGTRLTVV.

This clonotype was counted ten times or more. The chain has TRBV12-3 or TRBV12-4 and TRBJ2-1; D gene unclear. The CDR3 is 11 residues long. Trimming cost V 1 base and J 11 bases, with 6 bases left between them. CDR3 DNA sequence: TGTGCCAGCAGTTTAGGGTGGCAGCAGTTCTTC. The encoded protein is CASSLGWQQFF.

Here the CDR3 reads CAWKASGGSYEQYF. The DNA of the CDR3 is TGTGCCTGGAAAGCATCCGGGGGATCCTACGAGCAGTACTTC. The chain carries TRBV30 and TRBJ2-7, with D possibly TRBD2 on 6 matching bases. The germline gives CDR1 GTSNPN, CDR2 SVGIG (reference sequence). V was trimmed by 4 bases and J by 1 base, leaving 14 bases between them. The CDR3 covers 14 residues.

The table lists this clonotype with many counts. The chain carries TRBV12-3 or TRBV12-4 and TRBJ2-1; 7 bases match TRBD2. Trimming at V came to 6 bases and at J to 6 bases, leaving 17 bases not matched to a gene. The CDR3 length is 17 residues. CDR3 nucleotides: TGTGCCAGCAGCCCTGAGGGAGGGTCTTACCGGGTCAATGAGCAGTTCTTC. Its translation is CASSPEGGSYRVNEQFF.

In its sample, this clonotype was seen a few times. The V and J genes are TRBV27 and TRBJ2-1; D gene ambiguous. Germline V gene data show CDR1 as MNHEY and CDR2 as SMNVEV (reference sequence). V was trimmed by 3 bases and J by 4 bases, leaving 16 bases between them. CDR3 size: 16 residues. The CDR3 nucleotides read TGTGCCAGCAGTTTGGGTCTCCCCTCCCGTTACAATGAGCAGTTCTTC. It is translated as CASSLGLPSRYNEQFF.

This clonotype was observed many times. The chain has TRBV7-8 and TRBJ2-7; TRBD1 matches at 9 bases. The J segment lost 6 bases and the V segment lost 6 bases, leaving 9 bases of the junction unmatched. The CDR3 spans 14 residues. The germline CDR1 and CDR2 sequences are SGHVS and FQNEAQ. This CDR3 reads CASRTGTGKLEQYF. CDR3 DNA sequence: TGTGCCAGCAGGACCGGGACAGGGAAACTCGAGCAGTACTTC.

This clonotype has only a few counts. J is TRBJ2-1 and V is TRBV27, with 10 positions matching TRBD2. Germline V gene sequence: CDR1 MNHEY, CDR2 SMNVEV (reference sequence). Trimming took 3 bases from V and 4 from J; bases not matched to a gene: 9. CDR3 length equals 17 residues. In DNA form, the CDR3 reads TGTGCCAGCAGTTTGTACACCGGGACTAGCGTATACAATGAGCAGTTCTTC. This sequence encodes CASSLYTGTSVYNEQFF.

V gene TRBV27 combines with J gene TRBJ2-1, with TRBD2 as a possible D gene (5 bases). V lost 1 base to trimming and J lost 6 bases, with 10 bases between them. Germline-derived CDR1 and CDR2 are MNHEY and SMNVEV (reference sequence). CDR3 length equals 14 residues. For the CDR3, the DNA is TGTGCCAGCAGTTTATTACCCGGGGTCAATGAGCAGTTCTTC. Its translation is CASSLLPGVNEQFF.

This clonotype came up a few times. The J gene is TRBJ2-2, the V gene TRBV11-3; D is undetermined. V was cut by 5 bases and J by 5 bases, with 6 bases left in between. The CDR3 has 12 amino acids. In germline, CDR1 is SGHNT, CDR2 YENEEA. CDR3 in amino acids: CASSPATGELFF. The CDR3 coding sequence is TGTGCCAGCAGCCCCGCGACCGGGGAGCTGTTTTTT.

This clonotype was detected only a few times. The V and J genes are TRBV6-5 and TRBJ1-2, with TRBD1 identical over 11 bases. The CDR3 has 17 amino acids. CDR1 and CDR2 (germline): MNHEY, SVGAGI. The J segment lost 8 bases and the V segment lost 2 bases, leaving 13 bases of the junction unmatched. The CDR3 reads CASSYRGFGQGAGGYTF. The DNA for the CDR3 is TGTGCCAGCAGTTACCGGGGCTTCGGACAGGGGGCTGGAGGCTACACCTTC.

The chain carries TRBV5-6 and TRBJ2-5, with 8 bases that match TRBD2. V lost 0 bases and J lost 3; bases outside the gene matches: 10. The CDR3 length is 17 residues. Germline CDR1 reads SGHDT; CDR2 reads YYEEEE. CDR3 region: CASSLEVSEAGEETQYF. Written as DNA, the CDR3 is TGTGCCAGCAGCTTGGAGGTTTCAGAAGCGGGGGAAGAGACCCAGTACTTC.

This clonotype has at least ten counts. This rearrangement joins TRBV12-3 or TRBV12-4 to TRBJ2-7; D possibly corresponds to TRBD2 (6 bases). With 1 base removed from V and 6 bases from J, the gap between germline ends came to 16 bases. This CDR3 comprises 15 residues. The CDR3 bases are TGTGCCAGCAGTTTAGGATCTGGAGGGCTGCTCGAGCAGTACTTC. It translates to CASSLGSGGLLEQYF.

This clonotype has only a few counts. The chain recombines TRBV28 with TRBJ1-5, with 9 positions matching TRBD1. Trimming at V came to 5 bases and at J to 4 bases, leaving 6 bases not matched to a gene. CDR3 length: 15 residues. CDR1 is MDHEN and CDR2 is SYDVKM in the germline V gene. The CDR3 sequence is CASSQSTGGNQPQHF. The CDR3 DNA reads TGTGCCAGCAGTCAATCGACAGGGGGAAATCAGCCCCAGCATTTT.

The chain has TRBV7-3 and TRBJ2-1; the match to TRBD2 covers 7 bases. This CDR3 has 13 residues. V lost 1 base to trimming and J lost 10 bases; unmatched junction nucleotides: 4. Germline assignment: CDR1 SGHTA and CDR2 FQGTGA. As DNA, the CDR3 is TGTGCCAGCAGCTTAAGGGGGAGGGCGGAGCAGTTCTTC. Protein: CASSLRGRAEQFF.

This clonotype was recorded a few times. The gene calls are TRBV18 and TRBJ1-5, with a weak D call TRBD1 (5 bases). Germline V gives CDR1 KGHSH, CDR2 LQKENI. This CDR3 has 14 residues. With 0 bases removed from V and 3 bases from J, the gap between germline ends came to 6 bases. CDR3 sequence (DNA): TGTGCCAGCTCACCACCGGGGCTCAATCAGCCCCAGCATTTT. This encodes CASSPPGLNQPQHF.

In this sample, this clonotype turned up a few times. The CDR3 DNA is TGTGCCACCAGTGATTTGCTCCGACAGTTCTTC. This codes for CATSDLLRQFF. The rearrangement joins TRBV24-1 to TRBJ2-1; D remains unclear. The V end lost 0 bases, the J end lost 13 bases, and 6 bases lay between the germline ends. The CDR3 spans 11 residues. Germline values: CDR1 KGHDR, CDR2 SFDVKD.

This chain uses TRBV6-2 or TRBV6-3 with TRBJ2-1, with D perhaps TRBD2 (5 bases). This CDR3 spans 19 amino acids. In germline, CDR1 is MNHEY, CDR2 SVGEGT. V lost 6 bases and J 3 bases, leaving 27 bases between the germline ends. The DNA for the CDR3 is TGTGCCAGCAGATCCTTACGCCGCTTTAGGGAGTCCCTCTACAATGAGCAGTTCTTC. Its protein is CASRSLRRFRESLYNEQFF.

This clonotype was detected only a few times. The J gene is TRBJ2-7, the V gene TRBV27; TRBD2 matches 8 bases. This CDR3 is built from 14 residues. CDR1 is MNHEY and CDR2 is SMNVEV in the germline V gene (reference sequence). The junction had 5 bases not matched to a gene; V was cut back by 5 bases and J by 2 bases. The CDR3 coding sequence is TGTGCCAGCAGTCCAACTAGCGGAGCCTACGAGCAGTACTTC. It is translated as CASSPTSGAYEQYF.

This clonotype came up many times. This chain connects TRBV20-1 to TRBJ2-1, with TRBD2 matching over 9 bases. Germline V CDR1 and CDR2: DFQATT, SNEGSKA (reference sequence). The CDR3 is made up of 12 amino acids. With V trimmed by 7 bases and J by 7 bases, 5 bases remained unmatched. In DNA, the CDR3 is TGCAGTGGTGAGACTAGCGGAAATGAGCAGTTCTTC. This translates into CSGETSGNEQFF.

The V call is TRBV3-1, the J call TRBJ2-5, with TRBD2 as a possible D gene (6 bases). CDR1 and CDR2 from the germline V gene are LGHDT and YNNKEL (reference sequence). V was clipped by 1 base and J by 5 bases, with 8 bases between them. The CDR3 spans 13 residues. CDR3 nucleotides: TGTGCCAGCAGCCAAGCGGGACTGGAGACCCAGTACTTC. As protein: CASSQAGLETQYF.

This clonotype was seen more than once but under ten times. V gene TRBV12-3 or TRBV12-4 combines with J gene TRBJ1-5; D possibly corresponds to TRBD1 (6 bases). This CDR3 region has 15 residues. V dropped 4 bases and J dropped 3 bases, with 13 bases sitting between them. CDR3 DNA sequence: TGTGCCAGCAGTTCGGGCAGGGGAAACAATCAGCCCCAGCATTTT. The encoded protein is CASSSGRGNNQPQHF.